This record looks at one TCR beta chain sequence and its context. The antigen is unknown. CDR3 length: 15 amino acids. Germline V CDR1 and CDR2: MNHEY, SVGAGI. Trimming took 6 bases from V and 3 from J; bases not matched to a gene: 10. This entry belongs to a study of vaccination effects on CD4 cells after COVID-19. Sequencing used immunoSEQ multiplex PCR; TCRdb keeps in-frame clones, though not all of them. The table lists about 54,000 clones, roughly 80% of them singletons. Ahead of sequencing, the ViraFEST assay grew antigen-specific CD4+ T cells using viral peptide pools. Subsequent to less than twelve days of culture, CD4+ T cells were isolated.

The sample here was CD4+ T cells from PBMCs cultured with HCoV-229E spike peptides, taken before COVID-19 vaccination. This receptor was obtained from a human donor who received a COVID-19 vaccine. V is TRBV6-5 and J is TRBJ2-5; 7 bases match TRBD1. CDR3 residues: CASSPSLTGKETQYF. DNA for the CDR3: TGTGCCAGCAGCCCCTCCTTGACAGGGAAAGAGACCCAGTACTTC.